This passage covers 8 T cell receptor beta chains from one sample sequenced in a study of T cell responses to AZD1222 COVID-19 vaccine. Clones were read by immunoSEQ multiplex PCR, and TCRdb kept only the in-frame ones, dropping some. Of approximately 73,000 clones listed, roughly four fifths are singletons. This sample comprised peripheral blood, obtained on day 0 of AZD1222 vaccination. Receptor source: an adult in good health.

The CDR3 sequence: CASSLGGGKLFF. The CDR3 nucleotides read TGTGCCAGCAGCTTGGGGGGAGGAAAACTGTTTTTT. The gene calls are TRBV5-6 and TRBJ1-4, with D hard to call. Trimming left V 0 bases short and J 10 bases short, with 7 bases between. The CDR3 totals 12 residues. Germline-derived CDR1 and CDR2 are SGHDT and YYEEEE.

A few counts support this clone. The chain links TRBV29-1 to TRBJ1-1; TRBD1 matches 12 bases. There are 13 residues in the CDR3. Unmatched junction bases numbered 10, after V lost 6 bases and J lost 11 bases. The germline gives CDR1 SQVTM, CDR2 ANQGSEA. The CDR3 DNA is TGCAGCGTGAATCCGGGACAGGGGGCCATCGCTTTCTTT. Translated: CSVNPGQGAIAFF. The variable domain in full, completed from reference TRBV29-1 and TRBJ1-1, reads SAVISQKPSRDICQRGTSLTIQCQVDSQVTMMFWYRQQPGQSLTLIATANQGSEATYESGFVIDKFPISRPNLTFSTLTVSNMSPEDSSIYLCSVNPGQGAIAFFGQGTRLTVV.

The rearrangement joins TRBV6-2 or TRBV6-3 to TRBJ2-7, with TRBD1 as a possible D gene (6 bases). This CDR3 has 17 amino acids. Deletions cut 2 bases from V and 3 bases from J, with 20 bases between. Germline V gives CDR1 MNHEY, CDR2 SVGEGT. CDR3 nucleotide sequence: TGTGCCAGCAGTTACCTTAGACAGGCCGCGTCGGGCTACGAGCAGTACTTC. Encoded protein: CASSYLRQAASGYEQYF.

V usage is TRBV4-3 and J usage is TRBJ1-4, with 7 bases lining up with TRBD1. With 3 bases clipped from V and 5 bases from J, the junction kept 3 bases outside the gene matches. The CDR3 is 14 amino acids. Germline values: CDR1 LGHNA, CDR2 YSLEER. CDR3 amino acids: CASSQGQLNEKLFF. The DNA of the CDR3 is TGCGCCAGCAGCCAGGGACAGTTAAATGAAAAACTGTTTTTT.

This rearrangement joins TRBV7-2 to TRBJ2-2; 12 bases map to TRBD2. Germline CDR1 reads SGHTA; CDR2 reads FQGNSA. Losses at the gene ends were 6 bases for V and 6 bases for J; bases not matched to a gene: 5. The CDR3 covers 15 residues. The CDR3 region has the DNA TGTGCCAGCAGGCCAACTAGCGGGAGGTCCGGGGAGCTGTTTTTT. It codes for CASRPTSGRSGELFF.

This clone was found a few times. The CDR3 bases are TGCGCCAGCAGCCAAGATACTAGTCGAAACGAGCAGTACTTC. It is translated as CASSQDTSRNEQYF. The rearrangement uses TRBV4-3 and TRBJ2-7, with D tentatively TRBD2 (5 bases). Looked up from germline, CDR1 is LGHNA and CDR2 is YSLEER. CDR3 length: 14 amino acids. Trimming cost V 0 bases and J 5 bases, with 11 bases left between them.

The rearrangement joins TRBV6-2 or TRBV6-3 to TRBJ2-5, with 9 bases aligning to TRBD2. Trimming cost V 0 bases and J 4 bases; bases outside gene matches: 3. Per the germline V gene, CDR1 is MNHEY and CDR2 is SVGEGT. CDR3 length: 15 amino acids. The CDR3 is CASSYSGGGAETQYF. CDR3 sequence (DNA): TGTGCCAGCAGTTACTCTGGCGGGGGGGCAGAGACCCAGTACTTC.

The CDR3 coding sequence is TGTGCCCCCAGGGGGGGGGTGGAAGAGACCCAGTACTTC. Protein sequence: CAPRGGVEETQYF. The chain carries TRBV21-1 and TRBJ2-5. TRBV21-1 is recorded as a pseudogene. This CDR3 has 13 amino acids.